Listed below are T cell receptor beta chains from one sample, sequenced in a study of cytomegalovirus exposure and HLA in healthy donors. Some clones are missing from TCRdb's copy, which holds only in-frame ones; the method was immunoSEQ multiplex PCR. The table has about 110,000 clones, around 77% seen once. The sample consisted of PBMCs. These receptors came from a middle-aged woman in good health and CMV-seropositive. CDR3s include the opening cysteine and the closing phenylalanine or tryptophan. D genes are given only for firm matches. Size is stated for part of the rows, as once, few or many counts, or as a class when the clone is expanded.

TRBV7-2,TRBJ2-3,-,-,TGTGCCAGCAGCCCCTACGGGGGGCGCACAGATACGCAGTATTTT,CASSPYGGRTDTQYF
TRBV6-5,TRBJ1-4,TRBD1,few,TGTGCCAGCAGTAAACAGGGGACGCATGAAAAACTGTTTTTT,CASSKQGTHEKLFF
TRBV27,TRBJ2-7,TRBD1,-,TGTGCCAGCAGTACACTGGGGACAGCCAGCTACGAGCAGTACTTC,CASSTLGTASYEQYF
TRBV5-8,TRBJ2-1,TRBD1,-,TGTGCCAGCAGCTTGGAGGCAGGGGGCGATGAGCAGTTCTTC,CASSLEAGGDEQFF
TRBV7-2,TRBJ1-2,-,-,TGTGCCAGCAGCTTTCAGGGGCGTCTGGCCTATGGCTACACCTTC,CASSFQGRLAYGYTF
TRBV4-1,TRBJ1-5,-,once,TGCGCCAGCAGCCAATCGGCGGGTAGCAATCAGCCCCAGCATTTT,CASSQSAGSNQPQHF
TRBV4-2,TRBJ2-1,TRBD2,-,TGTGCCAGCAGCCAGGCCGGGACTAGCGGGATTGAGCAGTTCTTC,CASSQAGTSGIEQFF
TRBV6-1,TRBJ2-5,-,-,TGTGCCACCTCCGTTGGGAGGGGGGAGACCCAGTACTTC,CATSVGRGETQYF
TRBV19,TRBJ2-1,TRBD2,-,TGTGCCAGTAGTATAGTTGGGACTAGCGGGAGGGCCTCCTACAATGAGCAGTTCTTC,CASSIVGTSGRASYNEQFF
TRBV6-1,TRBJ1-2,-,-,TGTGCCAGCAGTGAGTTGGACCGGGGTGGCTACACCTTC,CASSELDRGGYTF
TRBV7-2,TRBJ2-7,-,-,TGTGCCAGCAGCTTAGAGCAACTCTACGAGCAGTACTTC,CASSLEQLYEQYF
TRBV7-9,TRBJ2-5,TRBD1,-,TGTGCCAGCAGCTTAGCCGACAGGGGGCAAGAGACCCAGTACTTC,CASSLADRGQETQYF
TRBV5-1,TRBJ2-2,TRBD2,-,TGCGCCAGCAGCCGGCGCGGGGGGTTCGACACCGGGGAGCTGTTTTTT,CASSRRGGFDTGELFF
TRBV9,TRBJ2-2,TRBD1,-,TGTGCCAGCAGCGTCCAGGGGGATGGGACCGGGGAGCTGTTTTTT,CASSVQGDGTGELFF